The 25 T cell receptor beta chains in this list originate from one sample, sequenced in a study of blood T cell repertoires in COVID-19. This table comes from immunoSEQ multiplex PCR, and its TCRdb copy is limited to in-frame clones, with some not included. The repertoire has roughly 190,000 clones, around 80% of them found once; the top ten carry 17%. The sequencing input was PBMCs or T cells enriched from blood (not recorded which). Receptor source: a woman in her 50s with acute COVID-19.

The genes are TRBV13 and TRBJ2-7, with 7 bases matching TRBD2. The CDR3 is made up of 13 amino acids. V lost 0 bases to trimming and J lost 6 bases; unmatched junction nucleotides: 2. Germline assignment: CDR1 PRHDT and CDR2 FYEKMQ (reference sequence). The CDR3 DNA sequence: TGTGCCAGCAGCTTAGGCGGGGGGATCGAGCAGTACGTC. Translated: CASSLGGGIEQYV.

V is TRBV19 and J is TRBJ1-2; 10 nucleotides match TRBD1. This CDR3 is built from 16 residues. From germline, CDR1 is LNHDA and CDR2 SQIVND (reference sequence). The V segment lost 3 bases and the J segment 5 bases; nucleotides outside the gene matches: 9. CDR3 loop: CASSIPGDRGTYGYTF. CDR3 coding DNA: TGTGCCAGTAGTATTCCGGGGGACAGGGGCACGTATGGCTACACCTTC.

J is TRBJ1-1 and V is TRBV19; a weak D match, TRBD1 (6 bases). The CDR3 loop spans 18 amino acids. Germline values: CDR1 LNHDA, CDR2 SQIVND (reference sequence). V lost 4 bases, J lost 2 bases, and 23 bases lay in between. DNA of the CDR3: TGTGCCAGTAGTACCGCCCGGGGGGCGGAGAGGGGCAACACTGAAGCTTTCTTT. Amino acids: CASSTARGAERGNTEAFF.

The chain links TRBV27 to TRBJ1-2; D gene ambiguous. The CDR3 extends over 12 amino acids. Trimming removed 2 bases from V and 6 bases from J, with 7 bases in between. In germline, CDR1 is MNHEY, CDR2 SMNVEV (reference sequence). The CDR3 sequence is CASSLLGHGYTF. The CDR3 DNA reads as TGTGCCAGCAGTTTACTTGGGCATGGCTACACCTTC.

The chain combines TRBV28 with TRBJ2-3; TRBD1 matches 7 bases. Per the germline V gene, CDR1 is MDHEN and CDR2 is SYDVKM. V trimming: 7 bases; J trimming: 5 bases; junction bases outside the gene matches: 6. CDR3 length: 13 amino acids. DNA for the CDR3: TGTGCCAGCAACAGGGGCGCCCAAGATACGCAGTATTTT. Translating it yields CASNRGAQDTQYF.

V and J are TRBV24-1 and TRBJ1-1, with a possible D match to TRBD1 (6 bases). CDR3 length: 16 amino acids. Per the germline V gene, CDR1 is KGHDR and CDR2 is SFDVKD. V was pared by 2 bases and J by 0 bases, with 12 bases between. Written as DNA, the CDR3 is TGTGCCACCAGTGATTCCCAGGACAGCATGAACACTGAAGCTTTCTTT. It yields the protein CATSDSQDSMNTEAFF.

This clone appeared a few times. CDR3 bases: TGCGCCAGCAGCCAAGGGGACAGGGATGTTGGTGGCTACACCTTC. Its protein is CASSQGDRDVGGYTF. The chain joins TRBV4-3 to TRBJ1-2; 9 bases fit TRBD1. J gave up 7 bases and V 1 base, and 7 bases lay outside the gene matches. The germline gives CDR1 LGHNA, CDR2 YSLEER. The CDR3 runs to 15 residues.

As regards this clone: The germline gene is not matched at one end of the junction; a read error may be the cause. The rearrangement uses TRBV7-9 and TRBJ1-5; maybe TRBD1 (5 bases). Germline CDR1 is SEHNR and CDR2 is FQNEAQ (reference sequence). The CDR3 runs to 13 residues. CDR3 nucleotide sequence: TGTGCCACCAGCCCGGGCAGGGATCAGCCCCAGCATTTT. It translates to CATSPGRDQPQHF.

The chain uses TRBV19 and TRBJ1-1; D perhaps matches TRBD1 (6 bases). The CDR3 loop spans 17 amino acids. Trimming shortened V by 3 bases and J by 5 bases, and 22 bases separated the two germline ends. Germline assignment: CDR1 LNHDA and CDR2 SQIVND (reference sequence). DNA for the CDR3: TGTGCCAGTAGTATCTACGGACCCGGGACATCGGTTACTGAAGCTTTCTTT. Amino acids: CASSIYGPGTSVTEAFF.

This clone was seen more than once but under ten times. This sequence joins TRBV9 and TRBJ1-2, with a tentative D call TRBD1 (5 bases). The germline gives CDR1 SGDLS, CDR2 YYNGEE. With 2 bases removed from V and 10 bases from J, the gap between germline ends came to 12 bases. The CDR3 loop spans 12 amino acids. This chain's CDR3 is CASSVVQGVYTF. The CDR3 DNA is TGTGCCAGCAGCGTTGTTCAGGGCGTCTACACCTTC.

This chain links TRBV7-8 with TRBJ1-3; D possibly corresponds to TRBD1 (5 bases). V was shortened by 5 bases and J by 4 bases, with 12 bases between the two germline ends. The CDR3 covers 14 residues. The V gene's germline CDR1 is SGHVS and CDR2 FQNEAQ. The CDR3 region is CASSQAGEGNTIYF. In DNA form, the CDR3 reads TGTGCCAGCAGCCAGGCGGGGGAAGGAAACACCATATATTTT.

This clone appeared a single time. The chain employs TRBV28 and TRBJ1-2; weak D call: TRBD1 (6 bases). The V and J ends lost 2 bases and 12 bases respectively, with 16 bases between them. The CDR3 is made up of 13 amino acids. Germline V gene lookup returns CDR1 MDHEN and CDR2 SYDVKM. The CDR3, as DNA: TGTGCCAGCAGTTTAACGCTACAGGGAACGAACACCTTC. It encodes CASSLTLQGTNTF.

This sequence joins TRBV28 and TRBJ1-5; maybe TRBD1 (6 bases). CDR1 is MDHEN and CDR2 is SYDVKM in the germline V gene. Trimming took off 8 bases at V and 7 bases at J, with 21 bases between the two ends. The CDR3 spans 15 residues. The CDR3 sequence: CASDLGVLDSQPQHF. The CDR3 nucleotides read TGTGCCAGCGACTTGGGGGTCTTGGACAGCCAGCCCCAGCATTTT.

CDR3 DNA: TGCGCCAGCAGCCAAGACCGCAGCGGGTATGGCTACACCTTC. Translated, it gives CASSQDRSGYGYTF. V is TRBV4-3 and J is TRBJ1-2, with D uncertain. V shed 0 bases and J shed 5 bases, with 10 bases lying between them. Germline CDR1 LGHNA, CDR2 YSLEER. CDR3 size: 14 residues.

The chain employs TRBV6-5 and TRBJ2-7; the match to TRBD1 covers 10 bases. The junction had 11 bases not matched to a gene; V was cut back by 4 bases and J by 8 bases. CDR1 and CDR2 (germline): MNHEY, SVGAGI. This CDR3 is 15 amino acids long. CDR3: CASSSNRDRGSQQYV. The CDR3 region has the DNA TGTGCCAGCAGTTCTAACCGGGACAGGGGTTCCCAGCAGTACGTC.

The chain is built from TRBV7-9 and TRBJ1-1; D is ambiguous. The length of the CDR3 is 14 residues. The V and J ends lost 4 bases and 3 bases respectively, with 12 bases between them. CDR1 is SEHNR and CDR2 is FQNEAQ in the germline V gene (reference sequence). The CDR3 is CASSWAGVDTEAFF. Written as DNA, the CDR3 is TGTGCCAGCAGCTGGGCGGGCGTGGACACTGAAGCTTTCTTT.

There are a few counts of this clone. The gene calls are TRBV4-3 and TRBJ1-1, with 10 nucleotides matching TRBD1. The ends lost 3 bases at V and 3 bases at J; junction bases unmatched: 10. CDR3 length equals 17 residues. Germline V gene data show CDR1 as LGHNA and CDR2 as YSLEER. The CDR3, as DNA: TGCGCCAGCAGCCATGCCGGGACAGGGGTACGCGACACTGAAGCTTTCTTT. Its translation: CASSHAGTGVRDTEAFF.

This clone came up a few times. The chain joins TRBV6-4 to TRBJ2-3, with TRBD2 matching 10 bases. V gave up 0 bases and J gave up 4 bases; unmatched junction bases: 1. The CDR3 is 15 residues long. Germline-derived CDR1 and CDR2 are MRHNA and SNTAGT. The CDR3 nucleotides read TGTGCCAGCAGTGACTCAGCGGGGGGGCCAGATACGCAGTATTTT. Translated, it gives CASSDSAGGPDTQYF.

This clone was counted a single time. J is TRBJ1-1 and V is TRBV5-1; 9 bases map to TRBD1. Germline values: CDR1 SGHRS, CDR2 YFSETQ. The V gene end was trimmed by 4 bases and the J gene end by 6 bases; junction bases not matched to a gene: 4. The CDR3 sequence is 13 residues long. CDR3 sequence (DNA): TGCGCCAGCAGCACGGGACAGGGAGCTGAAGCTTTCTTT. This translates into CASSTGQGAEAFF.

In this sample, this clone turned up once. V is TRBV3-1 (or the pseudogene TRBV3-2) and J is TRBJ1-1; 8 nucleotides align to TRBD1. Germline loops: CDR1 LGHDT, CDR2 YNNKEL (reference sequence). This CDR3 is 15 amino acids long. V dropped 1 base and J dropped 6; count of bases not matched to a gene: 7. The CDR3 region has the DNA TGTGCCAGCAGCCAAGGTGGACAGGGCCGGGCTGAAGCTTTCTTT. Encoded protein: CASSQGGQGRAEAFF.

The V call is TRBV24-1, the J call TRBJ1-4; D possibly corresponds to TRBD1 (5 bases). Germline CDR1 reads KGHDR; CDR2 reads SFDVKD. The V end was cut by 3 bases, the J end by 8 bases, with 15 bases between. The length of the CDR3 is 15 residues. CDR3 amino acids: CATSDPSGNSEKLFF. The CDR3 DNA reads TGTGCCACCAGTGATCCTTCAGGGAATTCAGAAAAACTGTTTTTT.

The chain employs TRBV4-1 and TRBJ1-5; D is uncertain. V was shortened by 0 bases and J by 7 bases, with 16 bases between the two germline ends. The CDR3 loop spans 16 amino acids. Germline loops: CDR1 MGHRA, CDR2 YSYEKL. Written as DNA, the CDR3 is TGCGCCAGCAGCCAAGATCGCACCGCCCAGACACAGCCCCAGCATTTT. It encodes CASSQDRTAQTQPQHF.

This chain uses TRBV7-9 with TRBJ1-2, with 10 positions matching TRBD1. V lost 5 bases to trimming and J lost 1 base; unmatched junction nucleotides: 4. Germline V lookup: CDR1 SEHNR, CDR2 FQNEAQ (reference sequence). This CDR3 comprises 15 residues. The CDR3 sequence: CASSVGQGVNYGYTF. In nucleotides, the CDR3 is TGTGCCAGCAGCGTTGGACAGGGGGTTAACTATGGCTACACCTTC.

This sequence joins TRBV7-9 and TRBJ1-6; D is perhaps TRBD1 (5 bases). V shed 5 bases and J shed 0 bases, with 8 bases lying between them. From germline, CDR1 is SEHNR and CDR2 FQNEAQ (reference sequence). The CDR3 spans 15 residues. CDR3 in amino acids: CASSPTDSYNSPLHF. CDR3 nucleotide sequence: TGTGCCAGCAGCCCGACAGACTCCTATAATTCACCCCTCCACTTT.

This rearrangement joins TRBV6-6 to TRBJ1-5, with D unclear. This CDR3 region has 11 residues. The germline CDR1 and CDR2 sequences are MNHNY and SVGAGI (reference sequence). V shed 4 bases and J shed 4 bases, with 2 bases lying between them. CDR3 sequence: CASSSNQPQHF. The CDR3 nucleotides read TGTGCCAGCAGTTCGAATCAGCCCCAGCATTTT.